This T cell receptor (beta chain) was identified in a study of blood T cell repertoires in COVID-19. Study at large: Samples representing acute and convalescent COVID-19 were sourced from the United States, Italy and Spain. T cells, B-cell-depleted T cells, or PBMCs provided the cDNA or gDNA that served as material.

Per the original data handling: Counts of nucleated cells, estimated from reference gene primer amplification, were obtained. The assay was immunoSEQ multiplex PCR, and TCRdb's table has in-frame clones only and misses some. V, J and clone size reflect that table, while D and trimming were determined from the DNA. The sample holds 200,000 to 250,000 clones, approximately 83% seen once. This CDR3 is built from 13 residues. The germline CDR1 and CDR2 sequences are MDHEN and SYDVKM. V lost 3 bases and J lost 6, with 11 bases in between. The rearrangement uses TRBV28 and TRBJ1-2; possible D gene TRBD1, 5 bases. This receptor was taken from a woman in her twenties or thirties who had recovered from COVID-19. The sequenced material came from peripheral blood. The CDR3 DNA reads TGTGCCAGCAGTTTCCAGGGTGACAATGGCTACACCTTC. It yields the protein CASSFQGDNGYTF.